The clone carrying this T cell receptor (beta chain) was found many times. Antigen specificity is unknown. Each CDR3 protein is one row after TCRdb ran MiXCR on the 5' RACE reads. The data hold 400,000 or so distinct CDR3 sequences, with over 20% observed a single time. This sample is part of a study of T-cell memory formation after mild COVID-19. On the study more broadly: For the most part, TCR clusters were specific to one donor.

Whole-study findings and limits: Among CD4+ contracting clones, most were CM and EM, and CD8+ ones EMRA. CD4+ bias marked clones expanding day 15 to 37, unlike balanced contracting clones.

Trimming cost V 0 bases and J 7 bases, with 12 bases left between them. Germline V gene data show CDR1 as LGHNA and CDR2 as YSLEER. The length of the CDR3 is 14 residues. The receptor was derived from an adult woman who had mild COVID-19 (a few samples of this study predate the infection). Cell type and time point are not known. This chain joins TRBV4-3 and TRBJ1-1; D not resolved. Sequencing was carried out using PBMCs or a T cell subset sorted from them (not recorded which). The CDR3: CASSQEQLALEAFF. The CDR3, as DNA: TGCGCCAGCAGCCAAGAACAGCTAGCTCTTGAAGCTTTCTTT.